This note documents a single T cell receptor (beta chain) sequence. The data are from a study of OX40 agonist ivuxolimab in advanced cancers. Clones were read by immunoSEQ multiplex PCR, and TCRdb kept only the in-frame ones, dropping some. The table includes roughly 51,000 clones, around 89% detected once. This receptor was obtained from an adult with an advanced solid tumor such as melanoma, head and neck, liver or kidney cancer. Source: CD4+ or CD8+ T cells sorted from blood, taken in a trial of the OX40 agonist ivuxolimab.

The CDR3 bases are TGCGCCAGCAGCACGGTCAGGACCAACGTCCTGACTTTC. Encoded protein: CASSTVRTNVLTF. This sequence joins TRBV5-1 and TRBJ2-6; D remains ambiguous. The CDR3 is 13 amino acids. The V gene lost 4 bases and the J gene lost 8 bases, with 10 bases spanning the gap. The germline V gene encodes CDR1 SGHRS and CDR2 YFSETQ.